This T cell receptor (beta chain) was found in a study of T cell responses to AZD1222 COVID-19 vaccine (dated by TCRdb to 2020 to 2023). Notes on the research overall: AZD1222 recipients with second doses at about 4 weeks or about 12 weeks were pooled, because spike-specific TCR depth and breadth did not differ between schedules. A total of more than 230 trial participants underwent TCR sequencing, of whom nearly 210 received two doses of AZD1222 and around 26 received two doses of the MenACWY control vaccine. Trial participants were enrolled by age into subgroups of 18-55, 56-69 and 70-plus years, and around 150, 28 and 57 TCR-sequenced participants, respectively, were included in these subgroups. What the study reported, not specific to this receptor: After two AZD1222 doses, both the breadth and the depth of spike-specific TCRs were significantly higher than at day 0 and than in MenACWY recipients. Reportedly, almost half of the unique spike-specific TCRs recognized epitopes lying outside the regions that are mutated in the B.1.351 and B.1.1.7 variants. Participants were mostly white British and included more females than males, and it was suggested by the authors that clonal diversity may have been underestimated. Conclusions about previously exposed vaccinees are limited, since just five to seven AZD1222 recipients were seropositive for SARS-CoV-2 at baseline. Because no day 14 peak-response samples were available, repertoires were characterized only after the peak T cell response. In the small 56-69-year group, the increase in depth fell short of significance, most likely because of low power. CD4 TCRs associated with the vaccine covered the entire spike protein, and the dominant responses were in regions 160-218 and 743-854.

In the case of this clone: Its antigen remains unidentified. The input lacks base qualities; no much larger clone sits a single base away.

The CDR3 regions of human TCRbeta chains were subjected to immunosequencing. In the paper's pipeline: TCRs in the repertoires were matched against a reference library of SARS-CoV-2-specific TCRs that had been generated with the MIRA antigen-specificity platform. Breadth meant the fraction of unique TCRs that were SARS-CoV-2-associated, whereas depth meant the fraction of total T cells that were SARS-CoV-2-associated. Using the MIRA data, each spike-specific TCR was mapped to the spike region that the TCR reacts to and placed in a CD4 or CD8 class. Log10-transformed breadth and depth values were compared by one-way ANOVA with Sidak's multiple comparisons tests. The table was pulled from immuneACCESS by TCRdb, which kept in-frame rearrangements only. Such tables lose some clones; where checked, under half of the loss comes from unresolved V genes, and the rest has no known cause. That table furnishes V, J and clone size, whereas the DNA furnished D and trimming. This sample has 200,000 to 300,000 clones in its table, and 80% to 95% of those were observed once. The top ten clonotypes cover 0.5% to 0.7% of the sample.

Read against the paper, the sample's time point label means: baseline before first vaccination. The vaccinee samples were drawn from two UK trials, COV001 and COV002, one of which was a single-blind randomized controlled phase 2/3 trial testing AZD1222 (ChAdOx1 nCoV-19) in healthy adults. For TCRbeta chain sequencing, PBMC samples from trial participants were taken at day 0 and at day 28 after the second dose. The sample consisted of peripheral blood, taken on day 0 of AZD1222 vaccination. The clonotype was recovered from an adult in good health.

The nucleotide sequence reads TGTGCCAGCTCACCATCGGACGCCAGATACGAGCAGTACTTC. Protein translation: CASSPSDARYEQYF. The V and J genes are TRBV18 and TRBJ2-7, with the D segment identity uncertain. The germline V gene encodes CDR1 KGHSH and CDR2 LQKENI. V was cut back by 2 bases and J by 4 bases, leaving a gap of 12 bases between them. CDR3 length: 14 amino acids, cysteine to phenylalanine. Just the 42-base CDR3 DNA is kept, in frame starting at base 1.